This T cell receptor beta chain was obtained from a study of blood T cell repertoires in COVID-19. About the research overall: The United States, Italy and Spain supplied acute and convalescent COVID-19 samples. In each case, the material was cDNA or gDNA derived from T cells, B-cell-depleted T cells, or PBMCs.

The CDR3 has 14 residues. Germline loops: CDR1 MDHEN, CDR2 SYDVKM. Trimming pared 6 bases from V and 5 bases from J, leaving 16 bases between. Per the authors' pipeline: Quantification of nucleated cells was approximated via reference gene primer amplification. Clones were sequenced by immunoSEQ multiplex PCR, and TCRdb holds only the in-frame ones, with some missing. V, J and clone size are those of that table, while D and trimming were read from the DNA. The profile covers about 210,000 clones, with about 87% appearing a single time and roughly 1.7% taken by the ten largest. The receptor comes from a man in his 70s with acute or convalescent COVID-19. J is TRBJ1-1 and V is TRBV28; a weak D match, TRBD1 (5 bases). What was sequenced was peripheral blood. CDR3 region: CASSRPRDYTEAFF. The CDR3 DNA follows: TGTGCCAGCAGCCGCCCGAGGGACTATACTGAAGCTTTCTTT. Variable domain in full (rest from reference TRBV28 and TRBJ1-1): DVKVTQSSRYLVKRTGEKVFLECVQDMDHENMFWYRQDPGLGLRLIYFSYDVKMKEKGDIPEGYSVSREKKERFSLILESASTNQTSMYLCASSRPRDYTEAFFGQGTRLTVV.